This TCR beta chain derives from a study of memory CD4+ T cells and cytomegalovirus serostatus (dated by TCRdb to 2018 to 2020). Context from the whole study: A total of some 35 healthy Belgian adults, of whom 9 were CMV seropositive and approximately 24 were CMV seronegative, were included in the cohort. CD4+ memory TCRbeta repertoires of a Belgian cohort with known cytomegalovirus serostatus were sequenced in order to replicate a published TCR-based CMV serostatus classifier.

Study-level results and caveats: Of over 150 previously reported CMV-associated TCRbeta sequences, 67 appeared in the CD4+ memory repertoires, each in one to five individuals. The original-framework classifier achieved a median bootstrapped AUC of around 0.95 with a 95% CI of 0.76-1.00 on the Belgian cohort. Only CD4+CD45RO+ memory cells were sequenced, in contrast to the original study, which included naive and memory CD4+ and CD8+ populations. The results were interpreted as suggesting that the CMV-associated TCR signature is mostly present in the CD4+ memory repertoire. CMV serostatus prediction reached a median bootstrapped AUC of 0.95 with the original framework and over 0.8 with a US-trained random forest.

The CDR3 goes from the cysteine to the phenylalanine over 15 residues. Only the CDR3 DNA stays, 45 bases, in frame from base 1. Sequences SNHLY (CDR1) and FYNNEI (CDR2) are obtained from the germline V gene. Trimming at the junction amounts to 6 bases on V and 8 bases on J, and the germline ends lie 17 bases apart. A FACSAria II was used to sort memory CD4+ T cells, defined as single viable CD3+CD4+CD8-CD45RO+ cells. To determine CMV serostatus, a Roche Elecsys assay was used that detects serum IgG against CMV pp150, pp28, p38 and p52. After thawing, total CD4+ T cells were enriched by positive selection with CD4 magnetic microbeads. Samples originated from another study that specifically interrogated the CD4+ T cell memory repertoire. Peripheral blood mononuclear cells were isolated and cryopreserved according to standard operating procedures, and serum was stored at -80 degrees C. The staining relied on CD3-PerCP (BW264/56), CD4-APC (RPA-T4), CD45RO-PE (UCHT1) and CD8-Pacific Orange (3B5) antibodies, and Sytox blue was used to exclude non-viable cells.

Comments on this clone: Its antigen specificity is not known. Base qualities were left out, and no much larger clone turns up one base away.

The Quick-DNA Microprep Kit was used to extract genomic DNA from the sorted cells. Amplification of TCRbeta DNA was done with the immunoSEQ hsTCRbeta kit, following the protocol from the manufacturer. TCRbeta libraries were sequenced on an Illumina MiSeq instrument. The authors' pipeline ran thus. Once out-of-frame sequences had been removed, a few million distinct TCRbeta sequences were left, which works out to an average of about 67,000 per individual. Two values were used to score each individual: the count of 164 previously reported CMV-associated TCRbeta sequences and the total count of productive distinct TCRbeta sequences. A beta-binomial model was reimplemented in Python, and random forests from scikit-learn, run with default parameters, were trained on data from the US cohort. Classifier performance on the Belgian cohort was summarized as median AUC with percentile confidence intervals over 10,000 bootstrap iterations. In its TCRdb copy, this immuneACCESS table keeps in-frame sequences only and misses some clones. Where compared with another copy, unresolved V genes explain less than half of these, and the others have no known cause. The DNA was the basis for D and trimming; V, J and clone size are from that table. The sample table contains 50,000 to 60,000 clones; only one count was recorded for about four fifths of them. Of the sample, 0.55% to 0.7% is held by the ten largest clones.

The sequence came from an adult in good health and CMV-seronegative. Sequenced: memory CD4+ T cells from blood. The chain uses TRBV2 and TRBJ1-6, with an unclear D gene assignment. The nucleotide sequence reads as follows: TGTGCCAGCAGGGGTGAAGGTAGGAGCGATTCACCCCTCCACTTT. Translated, this is CASRGEGRSDSPLHF.